A single sample is the source of the 22 T cell receptor beta chains below, sequenced in a study of PD-L1 blockade in urothelial cancer. Assay: immunoSEQ multiplex PCR; the TCRdb copy retains only in-frame clones and omits some. This sample has approximately 38,000 clones, with more than 85% found just once. The sample consisted of PBMCs, taken around atezolizumab (anti-PD-L1) treatment. Source of these receptors: a man aged 55-75 years with urothelial cancer.

The rearrangement uses TRBV19 and TRBJ2-7; D is perhaps TRBD1 (5 bases). This CDR3 contains 11 residues. CDR1 and CDR2 (germline): LNHDA, SQIVND (reference sequence). V lost 6 bases and J 8 bases, leaving 11 bases between the germline ends. CDR3 amino acids: CASRAQGQQYF. CDR3 coding DNA: TGTGCCAGTAGAGCCCAGGGCCAGCAGTACTTC.

The chain carries TRBV6-6 and TRBJ1-1; possibly TRBD1 for D (5 bases). The germline V gene has CDR1 MNHNY and CDR2 SVGAGI (reference sequence). The CDR3 extends over 13 amino acids. V lost 6 bases, J lost 3 bases, and 11 bases lay in between. The CDR3 sequence: CASSLGGDTEAFF. DNA for the CDR3: TGTGCCAGCAGCCTGGGGGGGGACACTGAAGCTTTCTTT.

The chain couples TRBV19 to TRBJ1-5; no reliable D call. The CDR3 sequence is 15 residues long. V dropped 6 bases and J dropped 2 bases, with 14 bases sitting between them. Germline CDR1 is LNHDA and CDR2 is SQIVND (reference sequence). The CDR3 is CASSPPGVGNQPQHF. The CDR3 bases are TGTGCCAGTAGCCCGCCGGGTGTTGGCAATCAGCCCCAGCATTTT.

The chain combines TRBV5-1 with TRBJ2-1; 9 bases line up with TRBD2. There are 16 residues in the CDR3. In germline, CDR1 is SGHRS, CDR2 YFSETQ. Trimming at V came to 1 base and at J to 2 bases, leaving 4 bases not matched to a gene. This CDR3 is CASSLTTSGTYNEQFF. The CDR3 coding sequence is TGCGCCAGCAGCTTGACGACTAGCGGAACCTACAATGAGCAGTTCTTC.

This chain uses TRBV5-6 with TRBJ1-2; D is perhaps TRBD1 (5 bases). CDR1 is SGHDT, CDR2 YYEEEE, per germline. This CDR3 region has 16 residues. V was cut by 4 bases and J by 2 bases, with 18 bases left in between. The CDR3 bases are TGTGCCAGCAGCGGTTGGAGGGGCCCCCGGAACTATGGCTACACCTTC. It yields the protein CASSGWRGPRNYGYTF.

The rearrangement joins TRBV28 to TRBJ1-2; TRBD1 agrees at 10 bases. V lost 5 bases and J lost 8; bases outside the gene matches: 11. The CDR3 length is 15 residues. Looked up from germline, CDR1 is MDHEN and CDR2 is SYDVKM. The DNA for the CDR3 is TGTGCCAGCAGTGGGCGGGACAGGGGAGTAGGAGGCTACACCTTC. As protein: CASSGRDRGVGGYTF.

The rearrangement uses TRBV5-4 and TRBJ1-2; 8 nucleotides match TRBD1. The CDR3 length is 14 residues. The germline gives CDR1 SGHNT, CDR2 YYREEE (reference sequence). Trimming removed 4 bases from V and 6 bases from J; junction bases left unmatched: 8. CDR3 in amino acids: CASSPRQGRDGYTF. CDR3 DNA sequence: TGTGCCAGCAGCCCTAGACAGGGGAGAGATGGCTACACCTTC.

This clone was counted a single time. J is TRBJ2-5 and V is TRBV19; a weak D match, TRBD2 (6 bases). The V and J ends lost 6 bases and 10 bases respectively, with 15 bases between them. CDR1 is LNHDA, CDR2 SQIVND, per germline (reference sequence). This CDR3 has 12 residues. CDR3 region: CASSRRPGDQYF. In DNA, the CDR3 is TGTGCCAGTAGCCGAAGACCGGGGGACCAGTACTTC. Full variable domain (outside the CDR3, taken from reference TRBV19 and TRBJ2-5): DGGITQSPKYLFRKEGQNVTLSCEQNLNHDAMYWYRQDPGQGLRLIYYSQIVNDFQKGDIAEGYSVSREKKESFPLTVTSAQKNPTAFYLCASSRRPGDQYFGPGTRLLVL.

V gene TRBV9 combines with J gene TRBJ2-1; D not certain. The germline V and J ends were trimmed by 3 bases and 7 bases, with 14 bases remaining between them. Germline V gene lookup returns CDR1 SGDLS and CDR2 YYNGEE. The CDR3 loop spans 14 amino acids. The CDR3 DNA reads as TGTGCCAGCAGCGCCCGGTTGATTTGGAATGAGCAGTTCTTC. This translates into CASSARLIWNEQFF.

The genes are TRBV9 and TRBJ2-1; 11 nucleotides align to TRBD2. CDR3 size: 14 residues. Germline assignment: CDR1 SGDLS and CDR2 YYNGEE. V lost 0 bases and J lost 10; bases outside the gene matches: 3. The CDR3 nucleotides are TGTGCCAGCAGCGTAGATAGCGGGAGGGTAGAGCAGTTCTTC. Translated: CASSVDSGRVEQFF.

A single count supports this clone. The CDR3, as DNA: TGTGCCATCAGTGAGTCGCGGGGGGCTAATGAAAAACTGTTTTTT. Its protein is CAISESRGANEKLFF. V is TRBV10-3 and J is TRBJ1-4; D perhaps matches TRBD1 (5 bases). Trimming pared 0 bases from V and 3 bases from J, leaving 8 bases between. The length of the CDR3 is 15 residues. CDR1 is ENHRY, CDR2 SYGVKD, per germline.

This clone appeared once. V and J are TRBV19 and TRBJ1-6, with 8 bases aligning to TRBD1. This CDR3 contains 16 residues. V gave up 1 base and J gave up 7 bases; unmatched junction bases: 6. The germline V gene has CDR1 LNHDA and CDR2 SQIVND (reference sequence). The CDR3, as DNA: TGTGCCAGTAGTATAGCCGGACAGGGTGTGAATTCACCCCTCCACTTT. Its protein is CASSIAGQGVNSPLHF.

The CDR3 region has the DNA TGTGCCAGCAGTCCTAAGACAGGGCGTGAAAAACTGTTTTTT. Its protein is CASSPKTGREKLFF. The gene calls are TRBV28 and TRBJ1-4; TRBD1 matches 7 bases. Per the germline V gene, CDR1 is MDHEN and CDR2 is SYDVKM. V dropped 5 bases and J dropped 7; count of bases not matched to a gene: 7. The CDR3 is 14 residues long.

The genes are TRBV15 and TRBJ2-7; 11 bases are shared with TRBD1. CDR3 length equals 14 residues. Trimming at V came to 0 bases and at J to 6 bases, leaving 1 base not matched to a gene. Looked up from germline, CDR1 is LNHNV and CDR2 is YYDKDF (reference sequence). The CDR3 sequence: CATSRDGTGGEQYF. The CDR3 bases are TGTGCCACCAGCAGAGATGGGACAGGGGGCGAGCAGTACTTC. The complete variable domain, with remaining parts taken from reference TRBV15 and TRBJ2-7, reads DAMVIQNPRYQVTQFGKPVTLSCSQTLNHNVMYWYQQKSSQAPKLLFHYYDKDFNNEADTPDNFQSRRPNTSFCFLDIRSPGLGDTAMYLCATSRDGTGGEQYFGPGTRLTVT.

CDR3 loop: CASSLFSASSYNSPLHF. In DNA form, the CDR3 reads TGTGCCAGCAGCTTATTCAGTGCAAGCTCCTATAATTCACCCCTCCACTTT. The rearrangement uses TRBV11-2 and TRBJ1-6; D not resolved. Germline V CDR1 and CDR2: SGHAT, FQNNGV. The CDR3 length is 17 residues. Trimming removed 2 bases from V and 0 bases from J, with 11 bases in between.

The rearrangement joins TRBV6-1 to TRBJ2-2, with 7 bases fitting TRBD2. The CDR3 extends over 16 amino acids. After removal of 3 bases from V and 6 bases from J, the junction contained 10 bases not matched to a gene. Germline CDR1 is MNHNS and CDR2 is SASEGT. CDR3 sequence: CASSDPGGTSPGELFF. Here the CDR3 DNA reads TGTGCCAGCAGTGATCCCGGGGGGACGAGCCCCGGGGAGCTGTTTTTT.

This rearrangement joins TRBV5-6 to TRBJ2-7; D unclear. CDR1 and CDR2 from the germline V gene are SGHDT and YYEEEE. The CDR3 extends over 14 amino acids. V was shortened by 0 bases and J by 7 bases, with 14 bases between the two germline ends. The CDR3 loop is CASSLGDTRMEQYF. CDR3 DNA: TGTGCCAGCAGCTTGGGAGACACGCGAATGGAGCAGTACTTC.

The genes are TRBV25-1 and TRBJ1-5, with D hard to call. Germline lookup yields CDR1 MGHDK and CDR2 SYGVNS. V shed 5 bases and J shed 9 bases, with 14 bases lying between them. The CDR3 is 13 amino acids. The CDR3 is CASSRSREGPQHF. CDR3 sequence (DNA): TGTGCCAGCAGTCGGAGTAGAGAAGGGCCCCAGCATTTT.

This clone was observed a handful of times. V and J are TRBV4-1 and TRBJ1-5; D is unclear. The CDR3 is made up of 13 amino acids. V was clipped by 0 bases and J by 6 bases, with 6 bases between them. In germline, CDR1 is MGHRA, CDR2 YSYEKL. The CDR3 sequence is CASSQELRQPQHF. CDR3 DNA sequence: TGCGCCAGCAGCCAAGAACTGCGTCAGCCCCAGCATTTT.

The J gene is TRBJ1-2, the V gene TRBV6-5, with D unclear. The CDR3 contains 14 residues. The germline V and J ends were trimmed by 6 bases and 2 bases, with 13 bases remaining between them. Germline V lookup: CDR1 MNHEY, CDR2 SVGAGI. The CDR3 bases are TGTGCCAGCAGCCCAGGCCCGATGAACTATGGCTACACCTTC. Amino acids: CASSPGPMNYGYTF.

The chain combines TRBV5-5 with TRBJ2-1; TRBD2 agrees at 13 bases. Trimming at V came to 7 bases and at J to 0 bases, leaving 7 bases not matched to a gene. CDR1 SGHKS and CDR2 YYEKEE come from the germline V gene (reference sequence). The CDR3 has 17 amino acids. The CDR3 region is CASWGLAGRSSYNEQFF. DNA of the CDR3: TGTGCCAGCTGGGGACTAGCGGGAAGAAGCTCCTACAATGAGCAGTTCTTC.

The chain employs TRBV5-1 and TRBJ2-5, with 10 bases aligning to TRBD2. CDR3 length equals 14 residues. The J segment lost 1 base and the V segment lost 4 bases, leaving 1 base of the junction unmatched. Germline V gives CDR1 SGHRS, CDR2 YFSETQ. The CDR3 DNA reads as TGCGCCAGCAGCCCTAGCGGGGGCCAAGAGACCCAGTACTTC. Protein sequence: CASSPSGGQETQYF. The variable domain in full, completed from reference TRBV5-1 and TRBJ2-5, reads KAGVTQTPRYLIKTRGQQVTLSCSPISGHRSVSWYQQTPGQGLQFLFEYFSETQRNKGNFPGRFSGRQFSNSRSEMNVSTLELGDSALYLCASSPSGGQETQYFGPGTRLLVL.